The rows below give T cell receptor beta chains drawn from one sample of a study of cytomegalovirus exposure and HLA in healthy donors. The assay was immunoSEQ multiplex PCR, and TCRdb's table has in-frame clones only and misses some. The data show about 250,000 clones, under 80% seen once. Sequencing used PBMCs. Receptors originate from a female donor in good health and CMV-seronegative. The CDR3 runs from the conserved cysteine through the conserved F or W. Clone size is shown for a subset of rows, as once, few, many or a class of expanded clone.

TRBV6-5	.	TRBJ1-2	CASSLGADYGYTF
TRBV11-2	few	TRBJ2-5	CASSVQETQYF
TRBV5-6	few	TRBJ1-3	CASSRRGGSGNTIYF
TRBV19	once	TRBJ2-7	CASSIDQGAYEQYF
TRBV5-1	once	TRBJ1-4	CASSSGGANEKLFF
TRBV5-1	.	TRBJ2-2	CASSFGSGNTGELFF
TRBV18	once	TRBJ1-3	CASSSRDSGNTIYF
TRBV6-6	.	TRBJ2-3	CASSSRDRGPDTQYF
TRBV6-5	once	.	CASNPRGEGAYEQYF
TRBV18	once	TRBJ1-2	CASSPTGSNYGYTF
TRBV5-8	.	TRBJ2-1	CASSLGKLAGMVGEQFF
TRBV7-9	.	TRBJ1-1	CASSFGQGLNTEAFF
TRBV4-1	.	TRBJ2-1	CASSQEGAGLTSYNEQFF
TRBV5-1	.	TRBJ2-7	CASSIDRAYEQYF
TRBV19	few	TRBJ2-1	CASSNDRMSEQFF
TRBV12-2	.	TRBJ2-1	CASRLVGLASSYNEQFF
TRBV11-2	.	TRBJ1-1	CASSLAGTGSAEAFF
TRBV19	.	TRBJ2-1	CASSIAPQGTSGYNEQFF
TRBV5-1	.	TRBJ2-3	CASSLVGGAVADTQYF
TRBV7-2	.	TRBJ2-2	CASSLDSTGELFF
TRBV6-5	.	TRBJ2-1	CASSWGLAGDNEQFF
TRBV27	.	TRBJ2-5	CASQGLADRQETQYF
TRBV5-1	once	TRBJ2-5	CASSPGDSPLETQYF
TRBV19	.	TRBJ2-5	CASSAVVTSGETQYF
TRBV5-1	.	TRBJ2-2	CASSFWLAGATGGELFF
TRBV11-3	.	TRBJ2-4	CASSRLAGVGAKNIQYF
TRBV2	.	TRBJ2-3	CASSAEGIRTDTQYF
TRBV19	few	TRBJ1-1	CASSDRGLQGAFF
TRBV19	.	TRBJ1-1	CASSNSLLNTEAFF
TRBV10-3	.	TRBJ2-5	CAISPSAGAGETQYF
TRBV11-2	once	TRBJ1-2	CASGPGGVGYGYTF
TRBV30	.	TRBJ1-2	CAWNAGGVHGYTF
TRBV5-6	.	TRBJ1-2	CASILRGYGYTF
TRBV27	few	TRBJ1-2	CASSPPDRPSYGYTF
TRBV5-8	few	TRBJ2-2	CASSLGMTGGIGELFF
TRBV2	.	TRBJ2-7	CASRLAGDEQYF
TRBV20-1	.	TRBJ2-5	CSARTSAEQHF
TRBV4-2	.	TRBJ2-1	CASSQDLGLSSYNEQFF
TRBV7-8	.	TRBJ2-7	CASSFQVGSYEQYF
TRBV7-9	.	TRBJ2-1	CASSLATSAVYNEQFF
TRBV29-1	once	TRBJ2-1	CSVMASQTRSEQFF
TRBV27	.	TRBJ2-7	CASSFVRGPYEQYF
TRBV7-9	few	TRBJ2-7	CASTRDSYYEQYF